This T cell receptor beta chain was sequenced for a study of CD8 T cells in ankylosing spondylitis. Study results and caveats: Significantly higher representation of disease-linked clones was reported for matched ankylosing spondylitis synovial fluid. Eight highly homologous variants made up a TCR beta motif, and this motif appeared characteristic of ankylosing spondylitis blood. Peripheral blood samples showed relatively rare disease-linked clones, and these clones were CD8+.

A word on this clonotype: Its antigen is undetermined.

TCRdb independently ran MiXCR on the 5' RACE reads; one entry per CDR3 protein. The sample holds 350,000 or so distinct CDR3 sequences, more than 9% seen once. J gave up 2 bases and V 3 bases, and 3 bases lay outside the gene matches. The length of the CDR3 is 13 residues. The germline gives CDR1 DFQATT, CDR2 SNEGSKA (reference sequence). This chain joins TRBV20-1 and TRBJ2-5; 7 positions agree with TRBD2. Sample: blood, either unsorted or a sorted T cell fraction (not recorded which). This TCR was recovered from a female donor with ankylosing spondylitis or in good health (not recorded which). As DNA, the CDR3 is TGCAGTGCTAGCGGGAGGATACAAGAGACCCAGTACTTC. Protein product: CSASGRIQETQYF.